The 30 T cell receptor beta chains listed next were all sequenced from one sample in a study of cytomegalovirus exposure and HLA in healthy donors. Primers for the PCR totalled 60 Vbeta and 13 Jbeta. Some clones are missing from TCRdb's copy, which holds only in-frame ones; the method was immunoSEQ multiplex PCR. The repertoire consists of about 120,000 clones, with around 80% occurring once and the leading ten covering less than 2.5%. Sequenced sample: PBMCs. The receptors derive from a man aged 25 to 45 in good health and CMV-seronegative.

V usage is TRBV19 and J usage is TRBJ1-2, with D possibly TRBD1 on 5 matching bases. The CDR3 spans 18 residues. The germline gives CDR1 LNHDA, CDR2 SQIVND (reference sequence). Deletions cut 2 bases from V and 4 bases from J, with 23 bases between. For the CDR3, the DNA is TGTGCCAGTAGTATACTAAGGTTGGTCGCAGGGCAATCCTATGGCTACACCTTC. Translating gives CASSILRLVAGQSYGYTF. The whole variable domain, filled in from reference TRBV19 and TRBJ1-2, reads DGGITQSPKYLFRKEGQNVTLSCEQNLNHDAMYWYRQDPGQGLRLIYYSQIVNDFQKGDIAEGYSVSREKKESFPLTVTSAQKNPTAFYLCASSILRLVAGQSYGYTFGSGTRLTVV.

This clone appeared a single time. J is TRBJ2-7 and V is TRBV28; maybe TRBD1 (6 bases). CDR3 size: 13 residues. Germline CDR1 reads MDHEN; CDR2 reads SYDVKM. The V gene lost 3 bases and the J gene lost 3 bases, with 9 bases spanning the gap. The CDR3 region is CASSFAGDYEQYF. In DNA form, the CDR3 reads TGTGCCAGCAGTTTTGCAGGGGACTACGAGCAGTACTTC.

The genes are TRBV7-2 and TRBJ1-4; 8 bases map to TRBD1. CDR1 and CDR2 from the germline V gene are SGHTA and FQGNSA. Trimming removed 0 bases from V and 0 bases from J; junction bases left unmatched: 3. The CDR3 covers 17 residues. The CDR3 spells CASSLAPGGATNEKLFF. The CDR3 nucleotides read TGTGCCAGCAGCTTAGCCCCAGGGGGCGCAACTAATGAAAAACTGTTTTTT.

This chain joins TRBV27 and TRBJ2-1, with TRBD2 as a possible D gene (6 bases). CDR3 length equals 15 residues. Germline lookup yields CDR1 MNHEY and CDR2 SMNVEV (reference sequence). The V end lost 7 bases, the J end lost 1 base, and 14 bases lay between the germline ends. The CDR3 here is CASTTRDSSYNEQFF. CDR3 coding DNA: TGTGCCAGCACCACCCGGGACTCTTCCTACAATGAGCAGTTCTTC.

In its sample, this clone was seen a few times. V gene TRBV15 combines with J gene TRBJ2-3, with 8 bases lining up with TRBD2. The CDR3 is 15 residues long. V gave up 8 bases and J gave up 1 base; unmatched junction bases: 8. Germline CDR1 and CDR2: LNHNV and YYDKDF (reference sequence). CDR3 nucleotides: TGTGCCACCGGTCCTCGGCGGGGGGGCACAGATACGCAGTATTTT. It codes for CATGPRRGGTDTQYF.

A word on this clone: A read error may produce the germline difference seen at one junction end. Additional DNA sequences in this sample encode the identical CDR3. CDR3 amino acids: CASSPGQPGIDTQYF. CDR3 nucleotides: TGCGCCAGCAGCCCCGGCCAACCGGGTATCGATACGCAGTATTTT. V is TRBV7-2 and J is TRBJ2-3, with D hard to call. Germline CDR1 and CDR2: SGHTA and FQGNSA. The CDR3 contains 15 residues.

In the case of this clone: One junction end does not reproduce the germline sequence, and a read error may be involved. The rearrangement joins TRBV30 to TRBJ2-6, with D maybe TRBD2 (6 bases). Germline CDR1 reads GTSNPN; CDR2 reads SVGIG (reference sequence). The CDR3 extends over 15 amino acids. CDR3 DNA: TGTGCCTGGAGTCTAGGGGACTCTGGGGCCAACGGCCTGACTTTC. Its protein product is CAWSLGDSGANGLTF.

CDR3 coding DNA: TGTGCCAGCAGCGTAAACAGTGGGCTGAAAGAGACCCAGTACTTC. It codes for CASSVNSGLKETQYF. This chain joins TRBV9 and TRBJ2-5; no definite D call. V was pared by 1 base and J by 3 bases, with 13 bases between. The CDR3 loop spans 15 amino acids. Germline-derived CDR1 and CDR2 are SGDLS and YYNGEE.

The chain recombines TRBV4-1 with TRBJ2-1; the match to TRBD1 covers 11 bases. The length of the CDR3 is 15 residues. CDR1 and CDR2 from the germline V gene are MGHRA and YSYEKL. The junction had 6 bases not matched to a gene; V was cut back by 3 bases and J by 8 bases. The CDR3 DNA sequence: TGCGCCAGCAGCCACCCGGGACAGGGGGTCGATGAGCAGTTCTTC. This sequence encodes CASSHPGQGVDEQFF.

The rearrangement links TRBV6-6 to TRBJ2-1; TRBD2 aligns across 8 bases. Trimming cost V 6 bases and J 10 bases; bases outside gene matches: 17. Per the germline V gene, CDR1 is MNHNY and CDR2 is SVGAGI (reference sequence). The CDR3 extends over 16 amino acids. CDR3 DNA sequence: TGTGCCAGCAGCCTTCAGGGTAGCGGGGTTTCGCGAGAGCAGTTCTTC. It codes for CASSLQGSGVSREQFF.

This sequence joins TRBV2 and TRBJ2-7, with a possible D match to TRBD2 (6 bases). Germline V gives CDR1 SNHLY, CDR2 FYNNEI. The CDR3 extends over 14 amino acids. The ends were cut back, 3 bases at V and 3 bases at J, with 12 bases in the middle. The CDR3: CASSDLAEDYEQYF. DNA for the CDR3: TGTGCCAGCAGTGACTTAGCGGAGGACTACGAGCAGTACTTC.

This chain uses TRBV28 with TRBJ2-5, with TRBD1 identical over 12 bases. V was pared by 3 bases and J by 11 bases, with 10 bases of the junction left unmatched. Per germline, CDR1 MDHEN and CDR2 SYDVKM. The CDR3 loop spans 15 amino acids. The CDR3 DNA follows: TGTGCCAGCAGTTTGGGGGGACAGGGGGCTGGTGGGCAGTACTTC. This codes for CASSLGGQGAGGQYF.

This clone was detected only a few times. This may stem from a read error, because a much larger clone lies one nucleotide away. The sample holds other DNA sequences that translate to the same CDR3. The chain has TRBV5-1 and TRBJ1-1; maybe TRBD1 (6 bases). V was trimmed by 3 bases and J by 1 base, leaving 7 bases between them. The CDR3 spans 13 residues. Germline V gives CDR1 SGHRS, CDR2 YFSETQ. CDR3 sequence: CASSSTGNTEAFF. CDR3 DNA: TGCGCCAGCAGCTCGACAGGGAACACTGAAGCTTTCTTT.

The V call is TRBV2, the J call TRBJ1-2; D is undetermined. Trimming stripped 4 bases from V and 12 bases from J, with 18 bases between. Germline CDR1 and CDR2: SNHLY and FYNNEI. The CDR3 spans 13 residues. The CDR3 nucleotides are TGTGCCAGCAGTGCGGGTAGTGCGGGTTTGGACACCTTC. Translated: CASSAGSAGLDTF. Looking up the rest from reference TRBV2 and TRBJ1-2 gives the full variable domain: EPEVTQTPSHQVTQMGQEVILRCVPISNHLYFYWYRQILGQKVEFLVSFYNNEISEKSEIFDDQFSVERPDGSNFTLKIRSTKLEDSAMYFCASSAGSAGLDTFGSGTRLTVV.

The rearrangement links TRBV5-5 to TRBJ1-2; 7 bases map to TRBD1. With V trimmed by 5 bases and J by 2 bases, 6 bases remained unmatched. CDR1 is SGHKS, CDR2 YYEKEE, per germline (reference sequence). The CDR3 has 14 residues. CDR3 DNA sequence: TGTGCCAGCAGGCAGGGACAGCAAAACTATGGCTACACCTTC. Residues: CASRQGQQNYGYTF. The full variable domain, its missing parts supplied by reference TRBV5-5 and TRBJ1-2, is DAGVTQSPTHLIKTRGQQVTLRCSPISGHKSVSWYQQVLGQGPQFIFQYYEKEERGRGNFPDRFSARQFPNYSSELNVNALLLGDSALYLCASRQGQQNYGYTFGSGTRLTVV.

The rearrangement joins TRBV5-1 to TRBJ2-7, with 9 positions matching TRBD1. CDR1 and CDR2 (germline): SGHRS, YFSETQ. After removal of 0 bases from V and 0 bases from J, the junction contained 7 bases not matched to a gene. The CDR3 is made up of 17 amino acids. This CDR3 is CASSLARDRVSSYEQYF. The CDR3 nucleotides are TGCGCCAGCAGCTTGGCCCGGGACAGGGTCAGCTCCTACGAGCAGTACTTC. Looking up the rest from reference TRBV5-1 and TRBJ2-7 gives the full variable domain: KAGVTQTPRYLIKTRGQQVTLSCSPISGHRSVSWYQQTPGQGLQFLFEYFSETQRNKGNFPGRFSGRQFSNSRSEMNVSTLELGDSALYLCASSLARDRVSSYEQYFGPGTRLTVT.

The rearrangement links TRBV19 to TRBJ1-2, with 12 bases matching TRBD1. The CDR3 totals 14 residues. With 3 bases clipped from V and 7 bases from J, the junction kept 3 bases outside the gene matches. Germline values: CDR1 LNHDA, CDR2 SQIVND (reference sequence). The CDR3 DNA sequence: TGTGCCAGTAGTATCTGGGGACAGGGGGCTGGCTACACCTTC. This sequence encodes CASSIWGQGAGYTF.

About this clone: Sequence at one end of the junction differs from germline and may be a read error. V usage is TRBV9 and J usage is TRBJ2-3, with 7 bases matching TRBD2. The germline gives CDR1 SGDLS, CDR2 YYNGEE. This CDR3 is 13 amino acids long. Here the CDR3 DNA reads TGTGCCAGCAGCGTAGTGGGAGGGGCGGCGGAAAATTTT. Its protein product is CASSVVGGAAENF.

This clone was counted only a few times. The chain links TRBV9 to TRBJ1-2; the D gene is possibly TRBD1 (6 bases). Looked up from germline, CDR1 is SGDLS and CDR2 is YYNGEE. CDR3 size: 16 residues. Trimming took 3 bases from V and 3 from J, leaving 18 bases between them. The CDR3 sequence is CASSERKETGHYGYTF. CDR3 sequence (DNA): TGTGCCAGCAGCGAGCGTAAGGAGACAGGACACTATGGCTACACCTTC.

This chain uses TRBV7-9 with TRBJ2-2; weak D call: TRBD2 (6 bases). Germline V CDR1 and CDR2: SEHNR, FQNEAQ (reference sequence). CDR3 size: 18 residues. V was pared by 8 bases and J by 5 bases, with 27 bases between. DNA for the CDR3: TGTGCCAGCGCCGGCCAACTAGCATTAAGCGTAAGGACCGGGGAGCTGTTTTTT. This encodes CASAGQLALSVRTGELFF.

The chain joins TRBV27 to TRBJ1-6, with D perhaps TRBD1 (6 bases). The V gene lost 2 bases and the J gene lost 5 bases, with 10 bases spanning the gap. The CDR3 sequence is 15 residues long. The germline V gene encodes CDR1 MNHEY and CDR2 SMNVEV (reference sequence). The CDR3, as DNA: TGTGCCAGCAGTTTAGGGACATTTCATAATTCACCCCTCCACTTT. This codes for CASSLGTFHNSPLHF.

V usage is TRBV4-1 and J usage is TRBJ2-7; D is undetermined. The CDR3 runs 16 residues. V was shortened by 0 bases and J by 2 bases, with 14 bases between the two germline ends. Germline V gene lookup returns CDR1 MGHRA and CDR2 YSYEKL. CDR3 coding DNA: TGCGCCAGCAGCCAAGATCCGAGGAGAATACCCTACGAGCAGTACTTC. Its protein product is CASSQDPRRIPYEQYF.

This chain uses TRBV28 with TRBJ1-2, with D maybe TRBD1 (5 bases). Germline loops: CDR1 MDHEN, CDR2 SYDVKM. V lost 4 bases and J 5 bases, leaving 14 bases between the germline ends. CDR3 length: 14 amino acids. Here the CDR3 DNA reads TGTGCCAGCAGTTCAGGGCGGGACGGATATGGCTACACCTTC. Translating it yields CASSSGRDGYGYTF.

This chain uses TRBV29-1 with TRBJ1-1; the match to TRBD1 covers 7 bases. V dropped 0 bases and J dropped 4; count of bases not matched to a gene: 5. CDR3 length: 14 residues. Germline CDR1 and CDR2: SQVTM and ANQGSEA. CDR3 sequence: CSVEEQAGGTEAFF. The CDR3 region has the DNA TGCAGCGTTGAAGAACAGGCAGGGGGCACTGAAGCTTTCTTT. The full variable domain, in which reference TRBV29-1 and TRBJ1-1 provide the parts outside the CDR3, is SAVISQKPSRDICQRGTSLTIQCQVDSQVTMMFWYRQQPGQSLTLIATANQGSEATYESGFVIDKFPISRPNLTFSTLTVSNMSPEDSSIYLCSVEEQAGGTEAFFGQGTRLTVV.

The chain carries TRBV7-9 and TRBJ2-7; D gene ambiguous. This CDR3 region has 12 residues. With 4 bases removed from V and 3 bases from J, the gap between germline ends came to 7 bases. Germline V gene sequence: CDR1 SEHNR, CDR2 FQNEAQ (reference sequence). CDR3 region: CASSSINYEQYF. The CDR3 region has the DNA TGTGCCAGCAGCTCAATCAACTACGAGCAGTACTTC.

CDR3 amino acids: CASRPNGEYYYEQYF. The DNA of the CDR3 is TGTGCCAGCAGACCTAACGGGGAATACTACTACGAGCAGTACTTC. The chain couples TRBV27 to TRBJ2-7; the D gene is possibly TRBD2 (5 bases). Trimming cost V 6 bases and J 3 bases, with 18 bases left between them. CDR1 and CDR2 from the germline V gene are MNHEY and SMNVEV (reference sequence). This CDR3 is built from 15 residues.

The chain employs TRBV29-1 and TRBJ1-1, with 7 bases lining up with TRBD1. The CDR3 spans 13 residues. V was clipped by 1 base and J by 5 bases; unmatched bases: 4. Germline CDR1 reads SQVTM; CDR2 reads ANQGSEA. This CDR3 reads CSVEGQGRTEAFF. The CDR3 coding sequence is TGCAGCGTTGAAGGACAGGGTAGGACTGAAGCTTTCTTT.

The rearrangement links TRBV7-7 to TRBJ2-2; no firm D call. V lost 6 bases and J lost 5, with 10 bases in between. Germline CDR1 is SSHAT and CDR2 is FNYEAQ (reference sequence). The CDR3 length is 13 residues. CDR3 region: CASRADTTGELFF. CDR3 DNA sequence: TGTGCCAGCAGAGCTGACACTACCGGGGAGCTGTTTTTT.

The chain couples TRBV2 to TRBJ2-3; D may be TRBD2 (6 bases). From germline, CDR1 is SNHLY and CDR2 FYNNEI. Between the trimmed V and J ends, which lost 6 bases and 0 bases, there was a span of 13 bases. CDR3 size: 15 residues. The CDR3 sequence is CASSGAGMSTDTQYF. Written as DNA, the CDR3 is TGTGCCAGCAGCGGAGCGGGCATGAGCACAGATACGCAGTATTTT.

This clone was detected only a few times. The rearrangement links TRBV4-3 to TRBJ2-7; 7 bases fit TRBD1. CDR1 is LGHNA and CDR2 is YSLEER in the germline V gene. V shed 4 bases, J shed 0 bases, and the junction held 6 bases outside the gene matches. The CDR3 runs 15 residues. The chain's CDR3 is CASSPRQGLSYEQYF. The CDR3 DNA follows: TGCGCCAGCAGCCCCCGACAGGGCCTCTCCTACGAGCAGTACTTC.